The 5 T cell receptor beta chains given below trace back to one sample, sequenced in a study of T cells in Graves' hyperthyroidism and ophthalmopathy. Amplification yielded TCR beta CDR3 regions, with RNA transcripts as the source. HTBI primers drove first-round RT-PCR of the TCR CDR3. TCRdb reprocessed the multiplex PCR reads with MiXCR, giving one entry per CDR3 protein. The sample comprises some 270,000 distinct CDR3 sequences, approximately 24% of which are singletons, and approximately 35% rests with the top ten. The specimen sequenced was blood. The receptors here all came from a woman aged 40 to 49 with Graves' ophthalmopathy.

The chain has TRBV12-3 or TRBV12-4 and TRBJ2-7, with D possibly being TRBD2 (6 bases). CDR3 length: 12 residues. V lost 4 bases and J lost 6, with 10 bases in between. This CDR3 reads CASSSGLSEQYF. CDR3 coding DNA: TGTGCCAGCAGTTCGGGACTGAGCGAGCAGTACTTC.

In regard to this clonotype: Given a much more abundant clone one base away, this may be a read error. The J gene is TRBJ2-4, the V gene TRBV15, with D uncertain. The V gene's germline CDR1 is LNHNV and CDR2 YYDKDF (reference sequence). This CDR3 spans 16 amino acids. The CDR3 nucleotides are TGTGCCACCAGCAGCCCGGGCCAGGAAGCCAAAAACATTCAGTGCTTC. Its translation is CATSSPGQEAKNIQCF. Full variable domain (rest looked up from reference TRBV15 and TRBJ2-4): DAMVIQNPRYQVTQFGKPVTLSCSQTLNHNVMYWYQQKSSQAPKLLFHYYDKDFNNEADTPDNFQSRRPNTSFCFLDIRSPGLGDTAMYLCATSSPGQEAKNIQCFGAGTRLSVL.

The table lists this clonotype with a few counts. J is TRBJ1-2 and V is TRBV12-3 or TRBV12-4; no definite D call. CDR3 length equals 14 residues. Trimming pared 1 base from V and 7 bases from J, leaving 13 bases between. In DNA form, the CDR3 reads TGTGCCAGCAGTTTAGTCCTAGACCCGGTTGGCTACACCTTC. This gives the protein CASSLVLDPVGYTF.

This clonotype showed up many times. This sequence joins TRBV7-9 and TRBJ1-1, with TRBD1 as a possible D gene (6 bases). Germline loops: CDR1 SEHNR, CDR2 FQNEAQ (reference sequence). V was shortened by 0 bases and J by 4 bases, with 9 bases between the two germline ends. CDR3 length: 14 amino acids. The CDR3 protein is CASSLATGSTEAFF. In DNA, the CDR3 is TGTGCCAGCAGCTTAGCTACAGGGAGCACTGAAGCTTTCTTT.

This clonotype was seen repeatedly, ten times or more. The chain has TRBV6-1 and TRBJ1-2, with D unresolved. Trimming cost V 0 bases and J 4 bases, with 6 bases left between them. The germline CDR1 and CDR2 sequences are MNHNS and SASEGT. The CDR3 extends over 13 amino acids. CDR3 nucleotides: TGTGCCAGCAGTGAAGCGGCGGCCTATGGCTACACCTTC. Translating it yields CASSEAAAYGYTF.